Listed below are T cell receptor beta chains from one sample, sequenced in a study of T-cell memory formation after mild COVID-19. TCRdb re-called the 5' RACE reads with MiXCR, one entry per CDR3 protein. The data hold roughly 150,000 distinct CDR3 sequences, with more than 12% observed a single time. Sequencing was carried out using PBMCs or a T cell subset sorted from them (not recorded which). The receptor source for this set is an adult woman who had mild COVID-19 (a few samples of this study predate the infection). Cell type and time point are not known. Both conserved end residues are part of each CDR3. D genes are given only for firm matches. The size entry is marked missing in some rows and otherwise reads once, few, many or a size class.

>-|-|TRBJ2-7|TRBV7-9
CASSSRDVTYEQYF
TGTGCCAGCAGCTCCCGGGACGTAACCTACGAGCAGTACTTC
>many|-|TRBJ2-1|TRBV7-3
CASSSLGGSSSYNEQFF
TGTGCCAGCAGCTCCTTGGGAGGCTCGAGCTCCTACAATGAGCAGTTCTTC
>-|-|TRBJ2-5|TRBV5-1
CASSLGWGPGETQYF
TGCGCCAGCAGCTTGGGATGGGGGCCGGGAGAGACCCAGTACTTC
>few|-|TRBJ2-1|TRBV11-3
CASSWTRTLYNEQFF
TGTGCCAGCAGCTGGACCCGGACCCTCTACAATGAGCAGTTCTTC
>-|TRBD2|TRBJ2-3|TRBV30
CAWSAPPGGSTDTQYF
TGTGCCTGGAGTGCCCCACCGGGGGGTTCCACAGATACGCAGTATTTT
>few|-|TRBJ2-1|TRBV7-3
CASSFGLTKGNEQFF
TGTGCCAGCAGCTTCGGACTCACGAAGGGCAATGAGCAGTTCTTC
>-|-|TRBJ2-1|TRBV10-3
CAISDGTNSYNEQFF
TGTGCCATCAGTGATGGAACCAACTCCTACAATGAGCAGTTCTTC
>few|-|TRBJ1-2|TRBV2
CASAPHEGNLGYTF
TGTGCCAGCGCCCCGCACGAGGGGAATCTTGGCTACACCTTC
>-|TRBD1|TRBJ2-2|TRBV5-1
CASSTGQGRGAGELFF
TGCGCCAGCAGCACCGGACAGGGAAGGGGTGCCGGGGAGCTGTTTTTT
>-|-|TRBJ2-3|TRBV7-8
CASNGDRDTQYF
TGTGCCAGCAATGGAGACCGAGATACGCAGTATTTT
>few|-|TRBJ2-7|TRBV7-8
CASSSGRGHPYEQYF
TGTGCCAGCAGCTCCGGCCGGGGACATCCATACGAGCAGTACTTC
>-|-|TRBJ2-5|TRBV5-1
CASSYQDQETQYF
TGCGCCAGCAGCTACCAGGACCAAGAGACCCAGTACTTC
>-|-|TRBJ2-3|TRBV6-4
CASSERTGTDTQYF
TGTGCCAGCAGTGAGAGGACAGGCACAGATACGCAGTATTTT
>-|-|TRBJ1-2|TRBV3-1
CASSQLSSFGYTF
TGTGCCAGCAGCCAACTTAGTTCCTTCGGCTACACCTTC
>few|-|TRBJ2-1|TRBV19
CASRWGGAYNEQFF
TGTGCCAGTAGGTGGGGAGGTGCCTACAATGAGCAGTTCTTC
>-|TRBD1|TRBJ2-5|TRBV6-5
CASAPDRGQETQYF
TGTGCCAGCGCCCCGGACAGGGGGCAGGAGACCCAGTACTTC
>few|TRBD2|TRBJ2-1|TRBV27
CASTSGLAGYNEQFF
TGTGCCAGCACTTCGGGACTAGCGGGGTACAATGAGCAGTTCTTC
>-|TRBD2|TRBJ2-1|TRBV7-6
CASSSGLAGEFEQFF
TGTGCCAGCAGCTCGGGACTAGCGGGAGAGTTTGAGCAGTTCTTC
>-|-|TRBJ1-2|TRBV7-2
CASSLAGVRLNYGYTF
TGTGCCAGCAGCTTAGCTGGGGTCAGGCTTAACTATGGCTACACCTTC
>-|-|TRBJ1-1|TRBV7-9
CASSLLADEAFF
TGTGCCAGCAGCTTACTGGCGGACGAAGCTTTCTTT
>-|TRBD1|TRBJ2-1|TRBV24-1
CATSPPGQGATEQFF
TGTGCCACCAGTCCCCCGGGACAGGGGGCCACTGAGCAGTTCTTC
>few|TRBD1|TRBJ1-1|TRBV6-6
CASSERDRGQNTEAFF
TGTGCCAGCAGTGAGCGGGACAGGGGGCAGAACACTGAAGCTTTCTTT
>many|-|TRBJ1-1|TRBV15
CATSRESGLNTEAFF
TGTGCCACCAGCAGAGAATCGGGGCTTAACACTGAAGCTTTCTTT
>-|-|TRBJ1-2|TRBV5-1
CASSLVAANYGYTF
TGCGCCAGCAGCTTGGTAGCAGCTAACTATGGCTACACCTTC
>-|TRBD1|TRBJ2-7|TRBV18
CASSPDRAGEQYF
TGTGCCAGCTCACCCGACAGGGCAGGCGAGCAGTACTTC
>few|-|TRBJ2-3|TRBV5-1
CASSYREASTDTQYF
TGCGCCAGCAGCTACAGGGAGGCTAGCACAGATACGCAGTATTTT
>few|-|TRBJ2-5|TRBV9
CASSVGGTNQETQYF
TGTGCCAGCAGCGTAGGTGGGACCAACCAAGAGACCCAGTACTTC
>-|-|TRBJ2-2|TRBV6-1
CASSEALAGGSTGELFF
TGTGCCAGCAGTGAAGCTCTGGCAGGGGGGAGCACCGGGGAGCTGTTTTTT
>few|-|TRBJ2-3|TRBV20-1
CSARTGNTDTQYF
TGCAGTGCCCGTACAGGGAACACAGATACGCAGTATTTT
>-|-|TRBJ2-7|TRBV5-1
CASSLGKGDHEQYF
TGCGCCAGCAGCTTGGGGAAGGGGGACCACGAGCAGTACTTC
>few|TRBD2|TRBJ2-5|TRBV7-8
CASSLLTSGQETQYF
TGTGCCAGCAGCTTACTAACTAGCGGTCAAGAGACCCAGTACTTC
>-|-|TRBJ2-7|TRBV12-3/TRBV12-4
CASSLGFNYEQYF
TGTGCCAGCAGCCTCGGATTTAACTACGAGCAGTACTTC
>-|TRBD2|TRBJ2-1|TRBV6-2/TRBV6-3
CASSYSGLYNEQFF
TGTGCCAGCAGTTACTCGGGACTATACAATGAGCAGTTCTTC
>-|-|TRBJ2-3|TRBV5-1
CASGEGWTDTQYF
TGCGCCAGCGGAGAGGGGTGGACAGATACGCAGTATTTT
>-|-|TRBJ2-1|TRBV11-1
CASREWAAEQFF
TGTGCCAGCAGAGAGTGGGCTGCTGAGCAGTTCTTC
>-|-|TRBJ2-5|TRBV12-3/TRBV12-4
CASSFLPPSDQETQYF
TGTGCCAGCAGTTTCCTTCCGCCTAGCGATCAAGAGACCCAGTACTTC
>-|-|TRBJ2-7|TRBV10-3
CAVKDPRDTRDEQYF
TGTGCCGTGAAGGATCCCCGGGACACGCGAGACGAGCAGTACTTC